The sequence of this TCR beta chain was determined in a study of blood T cell repertoires in COVID-19. CDR1 is MNHEY, CDR2 SVGAGI, per germline. V lost 4 bases to trimming and J lost 1 base; unmatched junction nucleotides: 6. The CDR3 contains 15 residues. Using immunoSEQ multiplex PCR, the repertoire was profiled, and TCRdb retains in-frame clones only, with some absent. Of around 180,000 clones listed, around 81% are singletons. The V gene is TRBV6-5, the J gene TRBJ1-1; 7 bases agree with TRBD1. Sequencing used peripheral blood. The TCR sequence derives from an elderly woman with COVID-19, enrolled during active disease. The CDR3 loop reads CASSSPGGSNTEAFF. CDR3 sequence (DNA): TGTGCCAGCAGTTCGCCAGGGGGGTCGAACACTGAAGCTTTCTTT.